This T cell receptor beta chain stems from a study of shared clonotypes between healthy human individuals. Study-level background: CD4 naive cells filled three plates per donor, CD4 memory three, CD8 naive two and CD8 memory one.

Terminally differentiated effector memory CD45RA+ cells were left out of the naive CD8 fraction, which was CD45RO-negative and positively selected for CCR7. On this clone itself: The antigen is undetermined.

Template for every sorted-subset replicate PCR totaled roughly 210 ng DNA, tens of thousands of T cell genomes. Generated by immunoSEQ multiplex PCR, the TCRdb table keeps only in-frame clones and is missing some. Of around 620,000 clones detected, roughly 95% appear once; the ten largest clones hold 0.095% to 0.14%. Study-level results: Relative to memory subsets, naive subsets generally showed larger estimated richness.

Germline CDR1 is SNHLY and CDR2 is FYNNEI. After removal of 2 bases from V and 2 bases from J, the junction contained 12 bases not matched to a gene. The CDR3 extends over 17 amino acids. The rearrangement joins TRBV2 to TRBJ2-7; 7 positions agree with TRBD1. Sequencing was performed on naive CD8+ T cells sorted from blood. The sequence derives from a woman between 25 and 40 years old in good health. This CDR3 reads CASSEPTGTDTAYEQYF. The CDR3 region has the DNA TGTGCCAGCAGTGAACCGACAGGGACAGATACCGCCTACGAGCAGTACTTC.